The sequence of this T cell receptor beta chain was determined in a study of CD4 T cells in relation to SARS-CoV-2 and coronaviruses. Study-wide points: About 65% of donors had memory CD4+ clonotypes crossrecognizing SARS-CoV-2 and common cold coronavirus spike.

CD4+ T cells from unexposed donors were obtained before the COVID-19 pandemic (2011-2018). This CDR3 has 15 residues. Germline CDR1 KGHDR, CDR2 SFDVKD. V lost 2 bases, J lost 2 bases, and 2 bases stayed unmatched. Only one count was recorded for this clone. Its antigen is unknown. Uncultured naive and memory CD4+ T cells supplied DNA for deep TCR-beta sequencing. Produced via immunoSEQ multiplex PCR; TCRdb's table is partial and in-frame only. Of 60,000 or so clones in the sample, over 90% were seen once. The chain uses TRBV24-1 and TRBJ2-1; the match to TRBD1 covers 7 bases. The clonotype originates from a human donor in good health. Sequencing was done on a sample of naive CD4+ T cells from PBMCs. Subset described: naive CD4+ T cells isolated by negative enrichment. The CDR3 reads CATSDWDRPYNEQFF. Written as DNA, the CDR3 is TGTGCCACCAGTGATTGGGACAGACCCTACAATGAGCAGTTCTTC.